Each of the 5 T cell receptor beta chains below was sequenced from the same sample in a study of blood T cell repertoires in COVID-19. TCRdb keeps only in-frame clones here, not all; method: immunoSEQ multiplex PCR. The data hold 150,000 to 200,000 clones, with around 77% observed a single time. Sequencing used peripheral blood. These receptors originate from a man in his 60s with active or convalescent COVID-19.

This rearrangement joins TRBV28 to TRBJ1-6; no clear D. Germline V gene sequence: CDR1 MDHEN, CDR2 SYDVKM. The V gene lost 6 bases and the J gene lost 5 bases, with 8 bases spanning the gap. CDR3 length equals 13 residues. As DNA, the CDR3 is TGTGCCAGCAGACGAACTCATAATTCACCCCTCCACTTT. Residues: CASRRTHNSPLHF.

The chain is built from TRBV2 and TRBJ2-3; 10 positions match TRBD1. Germline values: CDR1 SNHLY, CDR2 FYNNEI. The length of the CDR3 is 15 residues. J was trimmed by 2 bases and V by 6 bases; bases with no gene match: 5. In DNA form, the CDR3 reads TGTGCCAGCAGCACGGACAGGGGGTTCACAGATACGCAGTATTTT. It yields the protein CASSTDRGFTDTQYF.

This clone was recorded only once. The rearrangement uses TRBV28 and TRBJ1-5; D is unclear. This CDR3 has 16 amino acids. Germline lookup yields CDR1 MDHEN and CDR2 SYDVKM. With 4 bases removed from V and 4 bases from J, the gap between germline ends came to 17 bases. The CDR3 spells CASSSAERVYNQPQHF. The CDR3, as DNA: TGTGCCAGCAGTTCTGCTGAACGGGTTTATAATCAGCCCCAGCATTTT.

The chain has TRBV19 and TRBJ2-1; the match to TRBD2 covers 7 bases. V was pared by 5 bases and J by 5 bases, with 3 bases of the junction left unmatched. CDR3 length equals 13 residues. The germline V gene has CDR1 LNHDA and CDR2 SQIVND (reference sequence). CDR3 DNA: TGTGCCAGTAGTGCTAGCGGAAACAATGAGCAGTTCTTC. Protein product: CASSASGNNEQFF.

Points on this clone: In the same sample, other DNA sequences code for this CDR3. The chain uses TRBV11-2 and TRBJ2-1; D possibly corresponds to TRBD2 (5 bases). V was pared by 3 bases and J by 6 bases, with 12 bases between. Germline assignment: CDR1 SGHAT and CDR2 FQNNGV. This CDR3 spans 14 amino acids. CDR3 amino acids: CASSFLERGNEQFF. The CDR3 region has the DNA TGTGCCAGCAGCTTTCTAGAACGGGGCAATGAGCAGTTCTTC. Full variable domain (rest looked up from reference TRBV11-2 and TRBJ2-1): EAGVAQSPRYKIIEKRQSVAFWCNPISGHATLYWYQQILGQGPKLLIQFQNNGVVDDSQLPKDRFSAERLKGVDSTLKIQPAKLEDSAVYLCASSFLERGNEQFFGPGTRLTVL.